This is a list of T cell receptor beta chains from one sample in a study of HIV-infected children after antiretroviral therapy interruption. MiXCR, applied by TCRdb to the 3' RACE reads, yields one record per CDR3 protein. The sample has approximately 96,000 distinct CDR3 sequences; about 7% are singletons. The sequenced sample was CD45RA+ CD4+ T cells from PBMCs, pooled from several time points, obtained from a donor given antiretroviral therapy, either interrupted or continuous. The receptors stem from a pool of human donors with HIV. Each CDR3 is given with its conserved first and last residue. The D gene is left open where the match is weak. The listing skips clone size in some rows; elsewhere it reads once, few, many or a size class.

abundance	d_gene	v_gene	j_gene	CDR3nt	CDR3aa
many	-	TRBV19	TRBJ1-2	TGTGCCAGTACGGGGGATGGCTACACCTTC	CASTGDGYTF
many	-	TRBV7-2	TRBJ2-3	TGTGCCAGCAGCTCCTATTTAGCTGGTACGCAGTATTTT	CASSSYLAGTQYF
few	TRBD2	TRBV19	TRBJ2-7	TGTGCCAGTAGTATAAAGGCGGGAGCCTACGAGCAGTACTTC	CASSIKAGAYEQYF
many	-	TRBV27	TRBJ1-6	TGTGCCAGCAGTGGGGCGTACTCACCCCTCCACTTT	CASSGAYSPLHF
many	-	TRBV20-1	TRBJ2-2	TGCAGTGCTAGAGATCGGACAAGGAACACCGGGGAGCTGTTTTTT	CSARDRTRNTGELFF
many	TRBD2	TRBV29-1	TRBJ2-4	TGCAGCGTTGAACGAGATCTAGCGGGGATTCAGTACTTC	CSVERDLAGIQYF
many	TRBD1	TRBV30	TRBJ1-1	TGTGCCTGGAGTGAAACCGGGACAGGGGCTTTCTTT	CAWSETGTGAFF
many	TRBD1	TRBV5-5	TRBJ2-7	TGTGCCAGCAGCTTCCGACAGGGCCCCTACGAGCAGTACTTC	CASSFRQGPYEQYF
few	-	TRBV6-7	TRBJ2-3	TGTGCCAGCAGTTACGTCCGTGACAATAGCACAGATACGCAGTATTTT	CASSYVRDNSTDTQYF
few	-	TRBV19	TRBJ2-3	TGTGCCAGTAAATCAGATACGCAGTATTTT	CASKSDTQYF
few	-	TRBV5-5	TRBJ1-2	TGTGCCAGTATCCCCAACCCAGTGAGCTATGGCTACACCTTC	CASIPNPVSYGYTF
many	TRBD1	TRBV27	TRBJ2-6	TGTGCCAGCAGTTTACGGACAGGGGGTCTTGGGGCCAACGTCCTGACTTTC	CASSLRTGGLGANVLTF
-	-	TRBV12-5	TRBJ2-7	TGTGCTAGTGGTTTGAACGGTTACGAGCAGTACTTC	CASGLNGYEQYF
-	TRBD2	TRBV20-1	TRBJ2-7	TGCAGTGCCCCCTATGCTAGCGGGATCCTTTCGTACGAGCAGTACTTC	CSAPYASGILSYEQYF
-	TRBD2	TRBV7-2	TRBJ2-3	TGTGCCAGCAGCCGACAGCGGGGGGGCAAAGATACGCAGTATTTT	CASSRQRGGKDTQYF
many	TRBD2	TRBV5-1	TRBJ2-7	TGCGCCAGCAGCTTGGCTAGCGGAGGGACCTACGAGCAGTACTTC	CASSLASGGTYEQYF
many	-	TRBV5-1	TRBJ2-5	TGCGCCAGCAGCTTAGAGGGCCAAGAGACCCAGTACTTC	CASSLEGQETQYF
few	-	TRBV7-9	TRBJ2-5	TGTGCCAGCAGCCTCAGACAGAACCAAGAGACCCAGTACTTC	CASSLRQNQETQYF
-	-	TRBV12-3/TRBV12-4	TRBJ2-4	TGTGCCAGCAGTTTAGTGTCGTTTAGCGTAGCCAAAAACATTCAGTACTTC	CASSLVSFSVAKNIQYF
many	-	TRBV19	TRBJ2-3	TGTGCCAGTAGTCCGCTTCCCCAGCGGAGCACAGATACGCAGTATTTT	CASSPLPQRSTDTQYF
few	-	TRBV3-1	TRBJ2-7	TGTGCCAGCAGCCAAAGTGCACGGCCCGACTACGAGCAGTACTTC	CASSQSARPDYEQYF
many	-	TRBV12-3/TRBV12-4	TRBJ2-7	TGTGCCAGCAGTTTGAGGATCGAGCAGTACTTC	CASSLRIEQYF
many	TRBD1	TRBV9	TRBJ2-3	TGTGCCAGCAGCGCCACAGGGGGCAACACAGATACGCAGTATTTT	CASSATGGNTDTQYF
-	TRBD2	TRBV7-8	TRBJ2-3	TGTGCCAGCAGCTTCCAGCGGGGGGGCCGTACAGATACGCAGTATTTT	CASSFQRGGRTDTQYF
-	TRBD2	TRBV7-9	TRBJ2-1	TGTGACAGCAGCTTAGCTAGCGGGTCGAGCTCCTACAATGAGCAGTTCTTC	CDSSLASGSSSYNEQFF
many	-	TRBV6-1	TRBJ1-2	TGTGCCAGCAGTGAGGGCGTGGGTCTTGGCTACACCTTC	CASSEGVGLGYTF
-	-	TRBV7-9	TRBJ1-2	TGTGCCAGCAGCTTGACAGGCCGCTATGGCTACACCTTC	CASSLTGRYGYTF
-	TRBD2	TRBV18	TRBJ2-7	TGTGCCAGCTCACCACCGGGAGGGTACGAGCAGTACTTC	CASSPPGGYEQYF
few	-	TRBV20-1	TRBJ2-7	TGCAGTGCTATAAGACAGGCGACTCTTCGGGAGCAGTACTTC	CSAIRQATLREQYF
many	TRBD1	TRBV13	TRBJ1-1	TGTGCCATTCAAGGCCCGACAGGGGACACTGAAGCTTTCTTT	CAIQGPTGDTEAFF
many	-	TRBV28	TRBJ1-6	TGTGCCAGCAGTTTAGTGTATAATTCACCCCTCCACTTT	CASSLVYNSPLHF
few	-	TRBV5-1	TRBJ2-3	TGCGCCAGCAGCGGAATTGGCCCAGGGGTCAGCACAGATACGCAGTATTTT	CASSGIGPGVSTDTQYF
many	-	TRBV6-5	TRBJ1-2	TGTGCCAGCAGTTATTTCCGGACTGCCCATGGCTACACCTTC	CASSYFRTAHGYTF
many	-	TRBV5-1	TRBJ2-3	TGCGCCAGCAGCGGGGGAGAAGCCCAGGGGTTGAGCACAGATACGCAGTATTTT	CASSGGEAQGLSTDTQYF
many	-	TRBV20-1	TRBJ1-1	TGCAGTGCTAGACGTCCCCCCGGGAACACTGAAGCTTTCTTT	CSARRPPGNTEAFF